These T cell receptor beta chains were read from a single sample in a study of control samples from healthy donors and cancer patients. Method: immunoSEQ multiplex PCR; TCRdb's copy keeps in-frame clones and lacks some. The sample has 98,000 or so clones, around three quarters seen once; the top ten hold 10% to 13%. The sequenced sample was blood. The receptor set was obtained from a woman aged 25 to 39 in good health. Both conserved end residues are part of each CDR3. D genes are given only for firm matches. Size tells how often a clone was seen (once, few, many) or the class of an expanded clone, and some rows leave it out.

d_call j_call cdr3_length v_call clone_size cdr3_aa cdr3_nt
TRBD1 TRBJ1-1 14 TRBV2 medium-sized CAQITDRGDTEAFF TGTGCCCAGATAACGGACAGGGGTGACACTGAAGCTTTCTTT
TRBD1 TRBJ2-3 17 TRBV5-1 . CASSVRPGQGIADTQYF TGCGCCAGCAGCGTACGCCCGGGACAGGGGATCGCAGATACGCAGTATTTT
. TRBJ1-1 14 TRBV7-9 . CASSPRQLNTEAFF TGTGCCAGCAGCCCAAGACAGTTGAACACTGAAGCTTTCTTT
. TRBJ1-1 15 TRBV19 . CASSIGSAMNTEAFF TGTGCCAGTAGTATAGGGTCAGCCATGAACACTGAAGCTTTCTTT
. TRBJ2-6 15 TRBV6-6 . CASSYSSSRANVLTF TGTGCCAGCAGTTACTCGAGCTCTAGGGCCAACGTCCTGACTTTC
TRBD1 TRBJ1-1 15 TRBV30 . CAWRDTGTGGGEAFF TGTGCCTGGAGGGATACCGGGACAGGGGGCGGTGAAGCTTTCTTT
TRBD2 TRBJ2-1 17 TRBV7-6 once CASSLEGRGVSYNEQFF TGTGCCAGCAGCTTAGAGGGGCGGGGGGTCTCCTACAATGAGCAGTTCTTC
. TRBJ1-1 13 TRBV7-9 . CASSLDRETEAFF TGTGCCAGCAGCTTAGATCGAGAGACTGAAGCTTTCTTT
. TRBJ1-1 15 TRBV30 once CAWSTRLGRDTEAFF TGTGCCTGGAGTACTCGGCTGGGGAGGGACACTGAAGCTTTCTTT
. TRBJ2-5 15 TRBV6-5 . CASSSSRGTGQTQYF TGTGCCAGCAGTTCGAGTAGGGGGACGGGTCAGACCCAGTACTTC
. TRBJ1-2 14 TRBV2 . CASTQTGFNYGYTF TGTGCCAGCACCCAAACAGGGTTTAACTATGGCTACACCTTC
. TRBJ1-1 14 TRBV3-1/TRBV3-2 . CASSQPGASTEAFF TGTGCCAGCAGCCAACCGGGGGCGAGCACTGAAGCTTTCTTT
. TRBJ2-5 14 TRBV6-5 . CASSEYRGGKTQYF TGTGCCAGCTCGGAATATAGGGGCGGAAAGACCCAGTACTTC
TRBD1 TRBJ2-1 15 TRBV27 . CASSPTGVGYNEQFF TGTGCCAGCAGCCCCACAGGGGTGGGCTACAATGAGCAGTTCTTC
. TRBJ1-2 12 TRBV9 . CASSTQGSGYTF TGTGCCAGCAGCACGCAGGGTTCCGGCTACACCTTC
. TRBJ1-2 12 TRBV3-1/TRBV3-2 . CASSPDAGGYTF TGTGCCAGCAGCCCAGACGCCGGCGGCTACACCTTC
. TRBJ1-2 14 TRBV7-8 . CASSLVRGSGGYTF TGTGCCAGCAGCTTAGTACGGGGCAGCGGCGGCTACACCTTC
. TRBJ1-1 14 TRBV9 . CASSRAGMNTEAFF TGTGCCAGCAGCCGGGCGGGCATGAACACTGAAGCTTTCTTT
. TRBJ1-6 15 TRBV19 few CASSIQGAGRSPLHF TGTGCCAGTAGTATACAGGGCGCAGGTCGTTCACCCCTCCACTTT
. TRBJ1-3 13 TRBV6-5 once CASSTGAGNTIYF TGTGCCAGCAGTACGGGTGCCGGAAACACCATATATTTT
. TRBJ1-1 15 TRBV18 . CASSPFRQTNTEAFF TGTGCCAGCTCACCTTTCCGACAGACGAACACTGAAGCTTTCTTT
TRBD2 TRBJ2-1 14 TRBV5-1 . CASSLGTSGVEQFF TGCGCCAGCAGCCTCGGGACTAGCGGGGTAGAGCAGTTCTTC
TRBD1 TRBJ2-5 15 TRBV10-3 . CAIREGQENGETQYF TGTGCCATCAGGGAGGGACAGGAGAATGGAGAGACCCAGTACTTC
. TRBJ1-4 12 TRBV19 once CASTGANEKLFF TGTGCCAGTACGGGGGCGAATGAAAAACTGTTTTTT
. TRBJ2-2 18 TRBV10-2 . CASKVAGANSRNTGELFF TGCGCCAGCAAGGTCGCGGGGGCCAACTCGCGGAACACCGGGGAGCTGTTTTTT
. TRBJ1-1 14 TRBV10-3 . CAIRSTGRNTEAFF TGTGCCATCAGATCGACAGGACGGAACACTGAAGCTTTCTTT
TRBD1 TRBJ1-5 20 TRBV6-2/TRBV6-3 . CASSYTYRDRLLSGNQPQHF TGTGCCAGCAGTTACACGTACAGGGACAGGCTCCTTTCTGGCAATCAGCCCCAGCATTTT
. TRBJ2-3 14 TRBV7-9 . CASSLDLQTDTQYF TGTGCCAGCAGCTTAGATCTGCAAACAGATACGCAGTATTTT
. TRBJ2-7 13 TRBV5-1 . CASGPGVINEQYF TGCGCCAGCGGGCCTGGGGTCATCAACGAGCAGTACTTC